A single sample is the source of the 17 T cell receptor beta chains below, sequenced in a study of blood T cell repertoires in COVID-19. The protocol was immunoSEQ multiplex PCR, while the TCRdb copy is restricted to in-frame clones and leaves out a portion. This table holds more than 400,000 clones, around 85% found once. The sample was peripheral blood. Receptor source: a human donor in a cohort sampled during active COVID-19.

The J gene is TRBJ2-5, the V gene TRBV7-2; no reliable D call. V lost 5 bases to trimming and J lost 6 bases, with 16 bases between them. CDR1 SGHTA and CDR2 FQGNSA come from the germline V gene. This CDR3 contains 14 residues. The DNA for the CDR3 is TGTGCCAGCAGCGTCGCGGCGCGGTCACAGACCCAGTACTTC. Translated, it gives CASSVAARSQTQYF.

The chain combines TRBV4-1 with TRBJ2-1; 9 bases are shared with TRBD1. J gave up 4 bases and V 1 base, and 5 bases lay outside the gene matches. Germline V gene sequence: CDR1 MGHRA, CDR2 YSYEKL. The CDR3 has 16 amino acids. The CDR3 protein is CASSQADRGYYNEQFF. The CDR3 nucleotides read TGCGCCAGCAGCCAAGCAGACAGGGGGTATTACAATGAGCAGTTCTTC.

The chain has TRBV19 and TRBJ2-5; 9 nucleotides line up with TRBD1. The germline gives CDR1 LNHDA, CDR2 SQIVND (reference sequence). V shed 5 bases, J shed 2 bases, and the junction held 6 bases outside the gene matches. This CDR3 has 15 amino acids. CDR3 loop: CASSRNGQGQETQYF. CDR3 in DNA: TGTGCCAGTAGTCGTAACGGACAGGGGCAAGAGACCCAGTACTTC.

The CDR3 here is CASSEGAGGGYEQYF. The CDR3 nucleotides read TGTGCCAGCAGTGAAGGAGCGGGAGGTGGTTACGAGCAGTACTTC. This chain connects TRBV25-1 to TRBJ2-7, with 9 bases identical to TRBD2. Germline values: CDR1 MGHDK, CDR2 SYGVNS. The junction had 6 bases not matched to a gene; V was cut back by 2 bases and J by 4 bases. The CDR3 length is 15 residues.

The CDR3 loop reads CASTLKLAGVYDEQFF. In nucleotides, the CDR3 is TGTGCCAGCACCCTAAAGCTAGCGGGAGTGTACGATGAGCAGTTCTTC. The chain uses TRBV11-1 and TRBJ2-1; 10 bases align to TRBD2. The length of the CDR3 is 16 residues. Trimming took 7 bases from V and 8 from J; bases not matched to a gene: 14. Germline CDR1 reads SGHAT; CDR2 reads FQDESV (reference sequence).

The J gene is TRBJ1-2, the V gene TRBV25-1, with 7 bases aligning to TRBD1. Germline loops: CDR1 MGHDK, CDR2 SYGVNS. Trimming took 8 bases from V and 7 from J; bases not matched to a gene: 13. This CDR3 contains 14 residues. The CDR3 loop is CASSPMGTVVGYTF. The CDR3 DNA follows: TGTGCCAGCTCGCCCATGGGGACAGTTGTTGGCTACACCTTC.

CDR3 protein: CASSQAMDRAEQYF. The CDR3 nucleotides are TGTGCCAGCAGCCAAGCCATGGACAGGGCCGAGCAGTACTTC. The chain joins TRBV14 to TRBJ2-7; 8 positions match TRBD1. J lost 6 bases, V lost 1 base, and 5 bases had no gene match. Germline CDR1 is SGHDN and CDR2 is FVKESK. CDR3 length: 14 residues.

CDR3 in DNA: TGTGCTAGTGACCCGACTAGCGGGGCTACGGATGAGCAGTTCTTC. It yields the protein CASDPTSGATDEQFF. The V and J genes are TRBV12-5 and TRBJ2-1; 11 bases match TRBD2. The CDR3 is 15 amino acids. V shed 7 bases and J 8 bases; nucleotides not matched to a gene: 10. From germline, CDR1 is LGHNT and CDR2 FRNRAP.

This clone came up once. CDR3 nucleotide sequence: TGTGCCAGCAGAAACCAGGGGGCTGGCTACACCTTC. The encoded protein is CASRNQGAGYTF. This chain links TRBV6-5 with TRBJ1-2, with 8 bases that match TRBD1. This CDR3 is built from 12 residues. V shed 6 bases and J 7 bases; nucleotides not matched to a gene: 4. Germline V CDR1 and CDR2: MNHEY, SVGAGI.

In this sample, this clone turned up once. The rearrangement joins TRBV27 to TRBJ2-7; 7 bases are a match to TRBD2. Germline V gene lookup returns CDR1 MNHEY and CDR2 SMNVEV (reference sequence). V lost 5 bases and J lost 2; bases outside the gene matches: 9. CDR3 length: 15 residues. CDR3 nucleotides: TGTGCCAGCAGTGTCCGCGTAGCGGGTCCCTACGAGCAGTACTTC. Translating gives CASSVRVAGPYEQYF.

This clone appeared once. The sample contains more than one DNA sequence encoding this CDR3. J is TRBJ2-2 and V is TRBV7-2; D not resolved. CDR1 is SGHTA, CDR2 FQGNSA, per germline. The CDR3 covers 14 residues. V shed 1 base and J shed 2 bases, with 5 bases lying between them. The CDR3 DNA reads TGTGCCAGCAGCTTAGGAGGCAACACCGGGGAGCTGTTTTTT. Encoded protein: CASSLGGNTGELFF.

The gene calls are TRBV9 and TRBJ1-2; maybe TRBD1 (5 bases). CDR3 length: 13 residues. The germline gives CDR1 SGDLS, CDR2 YYNGEE. Trimming pared 2 bases from V and 3 bases from J, leaving 8 bases between. CDR3 sequence: CASSVDSDYGYTF. CDR3 coding DNA: TGTGCCAGCAGCGTTGACAGTGACTATGGCTACACCTTC.

The rearrangement links TRBV9 to TRBJ2-1; 11 bases are a match to TRBD2. The V and J ends lost 3 bases and 9 bases, in that order; junction bases with no gene match: 5. Germline CDR1 and CDR2: SGDLS and YYNGEE. This CDR3 region has 14 residues. In DNA form, the CDR3 reads TGTGCCAGCAGCGGAACCGGGACTAGCGGTGAGCAGTTCTTC. Its protein product is CASSGTGTSGEQFF.

CDR3 amino acids: CAIRSGERETYNEQFF. As DNA, the CDR3 is TGTGCCATCCGATCTGGGGAGCGGGAGACGTACAATGAGCAGTTCTTC. The V call is TRBV10-3, the J call TRBJ2-1, with TRBD2 identical over 8 bases. V lost 8 bases to trimming and J lost 4 bases; unmatched junction nucleotides: 13. The germline V gene has CDR1 ENHRY and CDR2 SYGVKD. The CDR3 length is 16 residues.

This clone was seen only a few times. J is TRBJ2-1 and V is TRBV10-3, with D possibly TRBD1 on 7 matching bases. Trimming pared 7 bases from V and 7 bases from J, leaving 11 bases between. There are 12 residues in the CDR3. Germline CDR1 reads ENHRY; CDR2 reads SYGVKD. The CDR3 DNA follows: TGTGCCATCACCCCAGGGGGGAATGAGCAGTTCTTC. Translating gives CAITPGGNEQFF.

V and J are TRBV4-2 and TRBJ2-2; 7 nucleotides match TRBD2. J gave up 2 bases and V 1 base, and 10 bases lay outside the gene matches. CDR3 size: 18 residues. Germline CDR1 LGHNA, CDR2 YNFKEQ. The CDR3 loop reads CASSQVYLAEPNTGELFF. The CDR3 DNA sequence: TGTGCCAGCAGCCAAGTGTACCTAGCGGAGCCAAACACCGGGGAGCTGTTTTTT.

This chain connects TRBV9 to TRBJ2-1, with 16 bases identical to TRBD2. With V trimmed by 0 bases and J by 8 bases, 2 bases remained unmatched. Per the germline V gene, CDR1 is SGDLS and CDR2 is YYNGEE. CDR3 length: 16 residues. CDR3 in amino acids: CASSVVGTSGGDEQFF. DNA for the CDR3: TGTGCCAGCAGCGTAGTGGGGACTAGCGGGGGGGATGAGCAGTTCTTC.